These 15 T cell receptor beta chains originate from one sample sequenced in a study of shared clonotypes between healthy human individuals. Repertoires were generated with immunoSEQ multiplex PCR, while TCRdb's copy carries only in-frame clones and drops some. The profile covers roughly 1,800,000 clones, with about 95% appearing a single time and more than 0.9% taken by the ten largest. CD45RO-negative CD8 cells positively selected for CCR7 made up the naive population, which excluded terminally differentiated effector memory CD45RA+ cells. Specimen: naive CD8+ T cells sorted from blood. These receptors were taken from a man aged 18 to 35 in good health.

The chain recombines TRBV5-4 with TRBJ1-2; TRBD1 matches 8 bases. Trimming at V came to 2 bases and at J to 1 base, leaving 13 bases not matched to a gene. Germline V CDR1 and CDR2: SGHNT, YYREEE (reference sequence). This CDR3 has 18 residues. CDR3 sequence (DNA): TGTGCCAGCAGCTTCGAGGTGATTCAGGGGGCAAATAACTATGGCTACACCTTC. This codes for CASSFEVIQGANNYGYTF.

This chain connects TRBV25-1 to TRBJ2-7; D not certain. The CDR3 runs 12 residues. Germline CDR1 reads MGHDK; CDR2 reads SYGVNS. Deletions cut 4 bases from V and 4 bases from J, with 8 bases between. CDR3 in amino acids: CASSAVGYEQYF. The CDR3 DNA reads TGTGCCAGCAGTGCCGTGGGATACGAGCAGTACTTC.

This chain connects TRBV13 to TRBJ1-1; D call uncertain. The CDR3 loop spans 14 amino acids. Deletions cut 2 bases from V and 2 bases from J, with 9 bases between. Per germline, CDR1 PRHDT and CDR2 FYEKMQ (reference sequence). CDR3 nucleotide sequence: TGTGCCAGCAGCTTAACTAGCGAAAACACTGAAGCTTTCTTT. It specifies CASSLTSENTEAFF.

This clone was observed a handful of times. This chain connects TRBV19 to TRBJ1-1; D gene ambiguous. This CDR3 comprises 15 residues. Trimming shortened V by 3 bases and J by 0 bases, and 11 bases separated the two germline ends. Germline loops: CDR1 LNHDA, CDR2 SQIVND (reference sequence). The CDR3 region has the DNA TGTGCCAGTAGTATTCTCGGCGACTTGAACACTGAAGCTTTCTTT. Encoded protein: CASSILGDLNTEAFF. The variable domain in full, with the rest retrieved from reference TRBV19 and TRBJ1-1, is DGGITQSPKYLFRKEGQNVTLSCEQNLNHDAMYWYRQDPGQGLRLIYYSQIVNDFQKGDIAEGYSVSREKKESFPLTVTSAQKNPTAFYLCASSILGDLNTEAFFGQGTRLTVV.

The chain has TRBV6-5 and TRBJ1-3; D is undetermined. The CDR3 sequence is 14 residues long. Germline CDR1 reads MNHEY; CDR2 reads SVGAGI. Trimming removed 2 bases at V and 3 bases at J, with 8 bases between. The CDR3 spells CASSYKGYGNTIYF. In DNA form, the CDR3 reads TGTGCCAGCAGTTACAAGGGTTATGGAAACACCATATATTTT.

The J gene is TRBJ2-4, the V gene TRBV30; a weak D match, TRBD1 (5 bases). With 5 bases removed from V and 0 bases from J, the gap between germline ends came to 14 bases. The germline V gene has CDR1 GTSNPN and CDR2 SVGIG (reference sequence). The CDR3 has 15 residues. CDR3 in DNA: TGTGCCTGGCTGGACATTATCCTAGCCAAAAACATTCAGTACTTC. Protein sequence: CAWLDIILAKNIQYF.

The rearrangement links TRBV4-1 to TRBJ2-7, with D perhaps TRBD1 (7 bases). The CDR3 sequence is 14 residues long. V lost 1 base, J lost 5 bases, and 12 bases lay in between. Germline V gene lookup returns CDR1 MGHRA and CDR2 YSYEKL. The CDR3 nucleotides are TGCGCCAGCAGCCAAGTCCCCAGGGGGGACGAGCAGTACTTC. Amino acid sequence: CASSQVPRGDEQYF.

The chain has TRBV28 and TRBJ1-2; D gene unclear. This CDR3 is built from 12 residues. Germline loops: CDR1 MDHEN, CDR2 SYDVKM. The germline V and J ends were trimmed by 7 bases and 2 bases, with 8 bases remaining between them. Written as DNA, the CDR3 is TGTGCCAGCAACACGGGGAACTATGGCTACACCTTC. Encoded protein: CASNTGNYGYTF.

A word on this clone: This sample also contains other DNA sequences that code for the same CDR3. This chain links TRBV6-5 with TRBJ1-1; D might be TRBD1 (5 bases). V was clipped by 5 bases and J by 0 bases, with 10 bases between them. Germline V gene lookup returns CDR1 MNHEY and CDR2 SVGAGI. This CDR3 comprises 14 residues. CDR3 sequence (DNA): TGTGCCAGCAGTCCGGGGACGGTGAACACTGAAGCTTTCTTT. Translated, it gives CASSPGTVNTEAFF.

The chain couples TRBV18 to TRBJ2-2; no firm D call. The CDR3 extends over 12 amino acids. Trimming pared 5 bases from V and 7 bases from J, leaving 8 bases between. CDR1 and CDR2 from the germline V gene are KGHSH and LQKENI. The CDR3 sequence is CASSLDGGELFF. The CDR3 DNA sequence: TGTGCCAGCTCATTGGATGGCGGGGAGCTGTTTTTT. Variable domain in full (rest from reference TRBV18 and TRBJ2-2): NAGVMQNPRHLVRRRGQEARLRCSPMKGHSHVYWYRQLPEEGLKFMVYLQKENIIDESGMPKERFSAEFPKEGPSILRIQQVVRGDSAAYFCASSLDGGELFFGEGSRLTVL.

Notes on this clone: The same CDR3 arises from other DNA sequences in this sample as well. The chain recombines TRBV7-3 with TRBJ2-1, with TRBD2 identical over 10 bases. In germline, CDR1 is SGHTA, CDR2 FQGTGA. The trim removed 3 bases at V and 2 bases at J, leaving 1 base unmatched. The CDR3 consists of 15 residues. The CDR3 here is CASSFSGGPYNEQFF. CDR3 sequence (DNA): TGTGCCAGCAGCTTTAGCGGGGGGCCCTACAATGAGCAGTTCTTC.

The chain joins TRBV19 to TRBJ1-2; D not certain. The V gene's germline CDR1 is LNHDA and CDR2 SQIVND (reference sequence). Trimming pared 0 bases from V and 8 bases from J, leaving 10 bases between. The CDR3 consists of 13 residues. The DNA of the CDR3 is TGTGCCAGTAGTATAGATCCTACGGCGGGCTACACCTTC. It yields the protein CASSIDPTAGYTF.

This clone was seen only once. V and J are TRBV27 and TRBJ2-3; the D call may be TRBD1 or TRBD2 (6 bases each). From germline, CDR1 is MNHEY and CDR2 SMNVEV (reference sequence). CDR3 length equals 15 residues. V lost 5 bases, J lost 3 bases, and 15 bases lay in between. As DNA, the CDR3 is TGTGCCAGCAGTCCCACGGGGGCCTCGACAGATACGCAGTATTTT. Its protein product is CASSPTGASTDTQYF.

V usage is TRBV4-3 and J usage is TRBJ2-7; D may be TRBD2 (6 bases). There are 15 residues in the CDR3. The ends were cut back, 0 bases at V and 3 bases at J, with 12 bases in the middle. CDR1 LGHNA and CDR2 YSLEER come from the germline V gene. The DNA of the CDR3 is TGCGCCAGCAGCCAAGATTCTAGCGCTTACTACGAGCAGTACTTC. Translating it yields CASSQDSSAYYEQYF.

The chain links TRBV11-2 to TRBJ1-2; TRBD1 matches at 9 bases. This CDR3 region has 16 residues. In germline, CDR1 is SGHAT, CDR2 FQNNGV. V was clipped by 2 bases and J by 7 bases; unmatched bases: 11. The CDR3 loop reads CASSLNRDRDFFGYTF. CDR3 sequence (DNA): TGTGCCAGCAGCTTAAACCGGGACAGGGACTTCTTTGGCTACACCTTC.